The 20 T cell receptor beta chains reported below all come from one sample, sequenced in a study of early T cells in non-severe SARS-CoV-2 infection. One entry per CDR3 protein, called by TCRdb with MiXCR from the 5' RACE reads. The sample lists about 85,000 distinct CDR3 sequences; around an eighth were seen once. The specimen was whole blood. Receptors originate from an adult who was a healthcare worker with PCR-confirmed SARS-CoV-2 infection or an uninfected control (not recorded which).

This sequence joins TRBV19 and TRBJ1-4, with D uncertain. Germline V gene lookup returns CDR1 LNHDA and CDR2 SQIVND (reference sequence). There are 13 residues in the CDR3. V lost 5 bases and J lost 7, with 11 bases in between. CDR3 sequence: CASSAQSREKLFF. CDR3 nucleotides: TGTGCCAGTAGTGCCCAGTCGCGTGAAAAACTGTTTTTT.

The genes are TRBV18 and TRBJ2-1; no reliable D call. Trimming pared 0 bases from V and 4 bases from J, leaving 7 bases between. This CDR3 is 14 amino acids long. Per the germline V gene, CDR1 is KGHSH and CDR2 is LQKENI. The CDR3 nucleotides are TGTGCCAGCTCACCACCGAGCCGGTACAATGAGCAGTTCTTC. As protein: CASSPPSRYNEQFF.

Many counts were recorded for this clonotype. This chain links TRBV5-1 with TRBJ2-2, with 7 bases identical to TRBD2. Trimming removed 3 bases from V and 1 base from J; junction bases left unmatched: 9. The germline CDR1 and CDR2 sequences are SGHRS and YFSETQ. CDR3 size: 17 residues. The CDR3: CASSSRLAVQNTGELFF. CDR3 in DNA: TGCGCCAGCAGCTCAAGACTAGCTGTTCAGAACACCGGGGAGCTGTTTTTT.

This clonotype occurred many times. The chain joins TRBV7-3 to TRBJ1-1, with D unresolved. Germline loops: CDR1 SGHTA, CDR2 FQGTGA. V gave up 5 bases and J gave up 6 bases, with 13 bases separating them. The CDR3 runs 13 residues. CDR3 loop: CASSRNGGAEAFF. The CDR3 DNA follows: TGTGCCAGCAGCCGAAATGGCGGGGCTGAAGCTTTCTTT.

The rearrangement links TRBV20-1 to TRBJ1-5, with D unclear. V was cut by 0 bases and J by 4 bases, with 10 bases left in between. Germline CDR1 is DFQATT and CDR2 is SNEGSKA (reference sequence). The CDR3 runs to 14 residues. CDR3 DNA: TGCAGTGCTAGAGATTTCAACAAAAATCAGCCCCAGCATTTT. Protein sequence: CSARDFNKNQPQHF.

This clonotype came up a few times. J is TRBJ2-1 and V is TRBV20-1, with TRBD1 identical over 7 bases. CDR3 length: 15 amino acids. Trimming removed 3 bases from V and 6 bases from J; junction bases left unmatched: 11. The germline gives CDR1 DFQATT, CDR2 SNEGSKA (reference sequence). CDR3: CSARGWAGGGNEQFF. The CDR3 DNA is TGCAGTGCTAGGGGATGGGCAGGGGGTGGCAATGAGCAGTTCTTC.

This clonotype came up a few times. This chain links TRBV4-1 with TRBJ1-2; TRBD1 might be the D (5 bases). The germline V gene encodes CDR1 MGHRA and CDR2 YSYEKL. This CDR3 spans 17 amino acids. V lost 2 bases and J lost 0, with 16 bases in between. This chain's CDR3 is CASSQTSGIEANYGYTF. The CDR3 bases are TGCGCCAGCAGCCAAACGTCAGGGATCGAAGCTAACTATGGCTACACCTTC.

The J gene is TRBJ1-3, the V gene TRBV11-2; D is unresolved. There are 22 residues in the CDR3. Trimming left V 0 bases short and J 0 bases short, with 27 bases between. The V gene's germline CDR1 is SGHAT and CDR2 FQNNGV. CDR3: CASSLDVVGRAEGRISGNTIYF. In nucleotides, the CDR3 is TGTGCCAGCAGCTTAGATGTGGTCGGCCGCGCCGAAGGACGTATCTCTGGAAACACCATATATTTT.

The chain joins TRBV12-3 or TRBV12-4 to TRBJ2-1; 13 positions agree with TRBD2. CDR3 length: 17 residues. The V segment lost 6 bases and the J segment 6 bases; nucleotides outside the gene matches: 11. CDR3 in DNA: TGTGCCAGCAGGAGAGGACTAGCGGGAGCCCAGACCAATGAGCAGTTCTTC. Amino acid sequence: CASRRGLAGAQTNEQFF.

The chain is built from TRBV27 and TRBJ2-1, with D hard to call. V was cut by 5 bases and J by 0 bases, with 14 bases left in between. CDR3 length equals 16 residues. CDR1 and CDR2 from the germline V gene are MNHEY and SMNVEV (reference sequence). The CDR3: CASSQYGVSSYNEQFF. CDR3 DNA: TGTGCCAGCAGTCAATACGGCGTAAGCTCCTACAATGAGCAGTTCTTC.

This clonotype was recorded a few times. V and J are TRBV6-6 and TRBJ1-3; 7 nucleotides align to TRBD1. The CDR3 is made up of 13 amino acids. The germline V gene encodes CDR1 MNHNY and CDR2 SVGAGI (reference sequence). V shed 6 bases and J 6 bases; nucleotides not matched to a gene: 5. The CDR3 bases are TGTGCCAGCAGCATCGGACAGGAAAACACCATATATTTT. This codes for CASSIGQENTIYF.

This clonotype was seen repeatedly, ten times or more. The chain uses TRBV29-1 and TRBJ2-2; 11 nucleotides agree with TRBD2. Per the germline V gene, CDR1 is SQVTM and CDR2 is ANQGSEA. The CDR3 length is 15 residues. Germline trimming cut 4 bases from V and 4 bases from J; bases unmatched to any gene: 5. CDR3 bases: TGCAGCGTTGGTGGGGGGACTAGCGGCACCGGGGAGCTGTTTTTT. Encoded protein: CSVGGGTSGTGELFF.

This clonotype was observed a few times. V is TRBV2 and J is TRBJ2-7; 8 bases fit TRBD2. The CDR3 contains 14 residues. The junction had 10 bases not matched to a gene; V was cut back by 8 bases and J by 4 bases. Germline lookup yields CDR1 SNHLY and CDR2 FYNNEI. Here the CDR3 reads CASPGRREVYEQYF. In DNA, the CDR3 is TGTGCCAGCCCCGGGAGGCGGGAGGTTTACGAGCAGTACTTC.

The V gene is TRBV20-1, the J gene TRBJ2-7; perhaps TRBD1 as D (5 bases). This CDR3 contains 12 residues. Germline CDR1 is DFQATT and CDR2 is SNEGSKA (reference sequence). Trimming stripped 3 bases from V and 1 base from J, with 7 bases between. CDR3 sequence reads: CSARQGSYEQYF. CDR3 sequence (DNA): TGCAGTGCTAGGCAGGGTTCCTACGAGCAGTACTTC.

The gene calls are TRBV2 and TRBJ2-1; a weak D match, TRBD2 (6 bases). The V end was cut by 0 bases, the J end by 8 bases, with 11 bases between. The CDR3 runs to 14 residues. Germline V gene lookup returns CDR1 SNHLY and CDR2 FYNNEI. CDR3 sequence (DNA): TGTGCCAGCAGTGAAGCGGCTGGAGGGGATGAGCAGTTCTTC. It encodes CASSEAAGGDEQFF. The variable domain in full, with the rest retrieved from reference TRBV2 and TRBJ2-1, is EPEVTQTPSHQVTQMGQEVILRCVPISNHLYFYWYRQILGQKVEFLVSFYNNEISEKSEIFDDQFSVERPDGSNFTLKIRSTKLEDSAMYFCASSEAAGGDEQFFGPGTRLTVL.

The sample holds a few counts of this clonotype. The chain combines TRBV29-1 with TRBJ2-2; 13 bases line up with TRBD2. The ends lost 7 bases at V and 2 bases at J; junction bases unmatched: 4. The CDR3 is made up of 15 amino acids. The germline CDR1 and CDR2 sequences are SQVTM and ANQGSEA. The CDR3 nucleotides are TGCAGCGCCCGGACTAGCGGGAGCAACACCGGGGAGCTGTTTTTT. Translated, it gives CSARTSGSNTGELFF.

At least ten counts were recorded for this clonotype. The chain couples TRBV7-9 to TRBJ1-1; 10 bases agree with TRBD1. The J segment lost 1 base and the V segment lost 3 bases, leaving 2 bases of the junction unmatched. Germline CDR1 SEHNR, CDR2 FQNEAQ (reference sequence). The CDR3 has 15 amino acids. CDR3 sequence: CASSFRTGGNTEAFF. The CDR3 DNA sequence: TGTGCCAGCAGCTTTCGGACAGGGGGGAACACTGAAGCTTTCTTT.

The chain has TRBV20-1 and TRBJ2-7; D ambiguous. This CDR3 contains 14 residues. Trimming left V 0 bases short and J 0 bases short, with 9 bases between. Per the germline V gene, CDR1 is DFQATT and CDR2 is SNEGSKA (reference sequence). In nucleotides, the CDR3 is TGCAGTGCTAGAGATAGAGGTTCCTCCTACGAGCAGTACTTC. Translating it yields CSARDRGSSYEQYF.

This clonotype turned up a few times. The V call is TRBV27, the J call TRBJ2-7, with 7 bases that match TRBD2. Germline V gene lookup returns CDR1 MNHEY and CDR2 SMNVEV (reference sequence). CDR3 length: 16 amino acids. V shed 5 bases, J shed 7 bases, and the junction held 17 bases outside the gene matches. The CDR3 is CASSPLAIAGAGEQYF. The CDR3 region has the DNA TGTGCCAGCAGTCCACTCGCGATAGCGGGTGCGGGGGAGCAGTACTTC.

This clonotype was detected only a few times. The V gene is TRBV29-1, the J gene TRBJ2-7; no reliable D call. CDR1 and CDR2 (germline): SQVTM, ANQGSEA. The V and J ends lost 4 bases and 0 bases respectively, with 7 bases between them. There are 12 residues in the CDR3. The CDR3 region is CSVAGSSYEQYF. In DNA, the CDR3 is TGCAGCGTTGCGGGCAGCTCCTACGAGCAGTACTTC.